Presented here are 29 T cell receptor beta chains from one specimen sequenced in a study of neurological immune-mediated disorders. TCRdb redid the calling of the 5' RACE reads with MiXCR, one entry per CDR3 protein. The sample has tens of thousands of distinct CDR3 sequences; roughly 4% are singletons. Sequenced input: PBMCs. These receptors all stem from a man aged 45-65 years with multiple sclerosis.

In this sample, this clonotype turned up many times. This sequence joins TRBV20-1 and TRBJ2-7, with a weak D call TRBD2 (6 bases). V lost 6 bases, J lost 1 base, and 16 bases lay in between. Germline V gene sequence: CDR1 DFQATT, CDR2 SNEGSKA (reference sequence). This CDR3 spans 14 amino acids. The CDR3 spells CSAPRAGLSYEQYF. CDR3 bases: TGCAGTGCCCCACGGGCGGGGCTATCCTACGAGCAGTACTTC.

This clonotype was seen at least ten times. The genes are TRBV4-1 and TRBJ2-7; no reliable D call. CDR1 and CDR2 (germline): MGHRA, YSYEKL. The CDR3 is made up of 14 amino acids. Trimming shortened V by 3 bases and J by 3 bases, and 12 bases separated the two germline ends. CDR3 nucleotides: TGCGCCAGCAGCCACCGGGTTGGGAACTACGAGCAGTACTTC. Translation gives CASSHRVGNYEQYF.

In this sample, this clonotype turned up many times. This CDR3 reads CATSRDLGATYNEQFF. CDR3 bases: TGTGCCACCAGCAGGGATTTGGGAGCGACCTACAATGAGCAGTTCTTC. V usage is TRBV15 and J usage is TRBJ2-1; TRBD2 might be the D (5 bases). The CDR3 length is 16 residues. V lost 3 bases and J lost 2, with 14 bases in between. The germline CDR1 and CDR2 sequences are LNHNV and YYDKDF (reference sequence).

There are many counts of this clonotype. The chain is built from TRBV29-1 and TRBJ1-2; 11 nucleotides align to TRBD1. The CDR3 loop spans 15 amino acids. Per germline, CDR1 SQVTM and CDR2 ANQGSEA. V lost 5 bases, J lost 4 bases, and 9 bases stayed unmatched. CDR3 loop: CSVRAVGTGGYGYTF. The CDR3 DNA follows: TGCAGCGTTAGAGCAGTCGGGACAGGGGGCTATGGCTACACCTTC.

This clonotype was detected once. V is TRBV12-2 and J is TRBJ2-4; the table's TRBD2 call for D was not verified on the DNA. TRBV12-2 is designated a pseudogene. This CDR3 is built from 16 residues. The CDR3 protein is CASRFLLVVPKNIQYF. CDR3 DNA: TGTGCAAGTCGCTTCCTCCTAGTTGTGCCCAAAAACATTCAGTACTTC.

CDR3 residues: CASSLDLGQGPSGNTIYF. CDR3 DNA: TGTGCCAGCAGCTTAGACCTTGGACAGGGGCCCTCTGGAAACACCATATATTTT. The chain uses TRBV11-2 and TRBJ1-3; TRBD1 aligns across 9 bases. This CDR3 region has 18 residues. Per the germline V gene, CDR1 is SGHAT and CDR2 is FQNNGV. V lost 0 bases, J lost 0 bases, and 6 bases stayed unmatched.

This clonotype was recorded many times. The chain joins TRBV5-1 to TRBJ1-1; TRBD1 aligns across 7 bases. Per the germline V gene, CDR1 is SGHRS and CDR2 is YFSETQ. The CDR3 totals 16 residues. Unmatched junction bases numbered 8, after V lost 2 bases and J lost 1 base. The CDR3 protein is CASSFNGRGGNTEAFF. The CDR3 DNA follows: TGCGCCAGCAGCTTCAACGGCAGGGGGGGGAACACTGAAGCTTTCTTT.

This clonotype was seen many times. The CDR3: CASSPTSGRGYTF. The DNA of the CDR3 is TGTGCCAGCTCACCCACGTCGGGGCGCGGCTACACCTTC. The chain employs TRBV18 and TRBJ1-2; maybe TRBD1 (5 bases). The CDR3 sequence is 13 residues long. Germline V gene lookup returns CDR1 KGHSH and CDR2 LQKENI. Trimming left V 3 bases short and J 8 bases short, with 13 bases between. The whole variable domain, remainder taken from reference TRBV18 and TRBJ1-2, is NAGVMQNPRHLVRRRGQEARLRCSPMKGHSHVYWYRQLPEEGLKFMVYLQKENIIDESGMPKERFSAEFPKEGPSILRIQQVVRGDSAAYFCASSPTSGRGYTFGSGTRLTVV.

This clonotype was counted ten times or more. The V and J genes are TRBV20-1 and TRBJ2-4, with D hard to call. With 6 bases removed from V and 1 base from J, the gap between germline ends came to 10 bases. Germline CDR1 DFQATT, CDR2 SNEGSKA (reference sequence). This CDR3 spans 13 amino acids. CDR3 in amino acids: CSATNTAKNIQYF. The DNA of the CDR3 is TGCAGTGCCACCAATACCGCCAAAAACATTCAGTACTTC.

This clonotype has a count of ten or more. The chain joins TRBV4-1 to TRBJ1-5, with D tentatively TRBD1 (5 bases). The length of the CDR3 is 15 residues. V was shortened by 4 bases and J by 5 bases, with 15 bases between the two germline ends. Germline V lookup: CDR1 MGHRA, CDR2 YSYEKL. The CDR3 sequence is CASSPGLWGYQPQHF. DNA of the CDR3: TGCGCCAGCAGCCCGGGGCTGTGGGGATATCAGCCCCAGCATTTT.

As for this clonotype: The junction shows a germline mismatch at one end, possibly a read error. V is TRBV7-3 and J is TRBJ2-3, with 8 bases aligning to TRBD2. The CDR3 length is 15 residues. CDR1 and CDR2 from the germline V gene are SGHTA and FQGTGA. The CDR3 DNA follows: TGTGCCAGCAGCCTAACTTATGAAATAGCGGGAACGCAGTATTTT. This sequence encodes CASSLTYEIAGTQYF.

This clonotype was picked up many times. The CDR3 here is CSVETGARVGETQYF. The DNA for the CDR3 is TGCAGCGTTGAGACGGGGGCGAGGGTCGGAGAGACCCAGTACTTC. The rearrangement uses TRBV29-1 and TRBJ2-5, with D perhaps given as TRBD1 or TRBD2 (6 bases each). CDR1 and CDR2 (germline): SQVTM, ANQGSEA. V lost 3 bases and J 4 bases, leaving 18 bases between the germline ends. This CDR3 region has 15 residues.

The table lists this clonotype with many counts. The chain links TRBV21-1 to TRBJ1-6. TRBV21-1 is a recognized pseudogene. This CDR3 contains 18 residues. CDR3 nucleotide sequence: TGTGCCAGCAGCAAAGCGCTCTGGACTGATGGGGAGGATTCACCCCTCCACTTT. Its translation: CASSKALWTDGEDSPLHF.

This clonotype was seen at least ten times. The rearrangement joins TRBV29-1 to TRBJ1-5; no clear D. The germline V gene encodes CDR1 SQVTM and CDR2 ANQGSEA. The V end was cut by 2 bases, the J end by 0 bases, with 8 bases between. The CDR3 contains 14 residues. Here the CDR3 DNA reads TGCAGCGTTGAAACGGGAAATAGCAATCAGCCCCAGCATTTT. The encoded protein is CSVETGNSNQPQHF.

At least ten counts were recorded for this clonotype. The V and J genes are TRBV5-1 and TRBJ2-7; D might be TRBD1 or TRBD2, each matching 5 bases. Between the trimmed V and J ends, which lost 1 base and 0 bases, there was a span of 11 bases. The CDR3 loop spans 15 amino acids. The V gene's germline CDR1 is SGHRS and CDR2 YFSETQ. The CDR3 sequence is CASSLRAGSSYEQYF. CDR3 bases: TGCGCCAGCAGCTTGAGGGCAGGGAGCTCCTACGAGCAGTACTTC.

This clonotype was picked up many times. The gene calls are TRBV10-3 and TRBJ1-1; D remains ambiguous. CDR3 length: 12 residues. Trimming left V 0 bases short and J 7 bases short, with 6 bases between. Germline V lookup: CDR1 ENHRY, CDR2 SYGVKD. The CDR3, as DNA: TGTGCCATCAGTGAGTCGACTGGTGAAGCTTTCTTT. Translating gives CAISESTGEAFF.

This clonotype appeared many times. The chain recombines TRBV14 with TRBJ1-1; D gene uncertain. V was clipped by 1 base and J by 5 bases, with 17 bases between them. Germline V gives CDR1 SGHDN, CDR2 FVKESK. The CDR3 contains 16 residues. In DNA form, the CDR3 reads TGTGCCAGCAGCCAAGCACCGCGGCGGGGTTGGACTGAAGCTTTCTTT. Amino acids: CASSQAPRRGWTEAFF.

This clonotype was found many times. The CDR3 loop reads CASSSFGPRSGNTIYF. The DNA for the CDR3 is TGTGCCAGCAGCTCCTTCGGCCCCCGCTCTGGAAACACCATATATTTT. The V and J genes are TRBV7-2 and TRBJ1-3; D unresolved. V was cut by 4 bases and J by 0 bases, with 13 bases left in between. CDR1 SGHTA and CDR2 FQGNSA come from the germline V gene. The CDR3 has 16 amino acids.

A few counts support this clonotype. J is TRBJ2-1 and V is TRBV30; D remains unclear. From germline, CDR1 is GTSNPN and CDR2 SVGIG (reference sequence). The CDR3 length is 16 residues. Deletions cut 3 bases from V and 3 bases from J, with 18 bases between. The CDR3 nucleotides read TGTGCCTGGAGGCCCGGACGAATTTCGGACTACAATGAGCAGTTCTTC. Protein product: CAWRPGRISDYNEQFF.

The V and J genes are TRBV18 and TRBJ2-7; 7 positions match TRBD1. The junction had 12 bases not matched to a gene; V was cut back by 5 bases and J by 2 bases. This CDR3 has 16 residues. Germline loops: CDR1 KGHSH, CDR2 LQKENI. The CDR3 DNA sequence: TGTGCCAGCTCAAACACAGGGGCTCCATGGGCCTACGAGCAGTACTTC. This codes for CASSNTGAPWAYEQYF.

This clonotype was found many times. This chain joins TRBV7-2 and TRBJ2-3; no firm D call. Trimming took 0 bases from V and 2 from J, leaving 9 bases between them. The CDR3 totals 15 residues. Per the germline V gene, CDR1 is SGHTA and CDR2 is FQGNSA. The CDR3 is CASSLAEIYTDTQYF. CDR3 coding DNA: TGTGCCAGCAGCTTAGCTGAGATATACACAGATACGCAGTATTTT.

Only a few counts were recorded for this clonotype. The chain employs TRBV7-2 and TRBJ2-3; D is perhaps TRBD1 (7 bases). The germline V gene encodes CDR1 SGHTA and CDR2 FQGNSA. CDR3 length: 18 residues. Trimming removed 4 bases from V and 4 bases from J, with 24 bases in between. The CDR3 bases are TGTGCCAGCAGCTCGTCTGTCTTTGGGCGGGACAGCCCAGATACGCAGTATTTT. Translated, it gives CASSSSVFGRDSPDTQYF.

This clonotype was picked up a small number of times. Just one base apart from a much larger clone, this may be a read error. CDR3 DNA sequence: TGCGCCAGCAGCCAGGCGGAAAGCTACAATGAGCAGTTCTTC. It specifies CASSQAESYNEQFF. The gene calls are TRBV4-1 and TRBJ2-1; D not certain. The V end was cut by 3 bases, the J end by 3 bases, with 9 bases between. The CDR3 runs 14 residues. CDR1 and CDR2 (germline): MGHRA, YSYEKL.

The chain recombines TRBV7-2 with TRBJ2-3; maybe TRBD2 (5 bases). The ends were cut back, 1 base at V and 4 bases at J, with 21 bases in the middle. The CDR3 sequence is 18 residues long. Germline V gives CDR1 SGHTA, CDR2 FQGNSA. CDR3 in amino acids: CASSLGRPELVLADTQYF. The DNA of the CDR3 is TGTGCCAGCAGCTTAGGGAGACCCGAACTAGTCTTGGCAGATACGCAGTATTTT.

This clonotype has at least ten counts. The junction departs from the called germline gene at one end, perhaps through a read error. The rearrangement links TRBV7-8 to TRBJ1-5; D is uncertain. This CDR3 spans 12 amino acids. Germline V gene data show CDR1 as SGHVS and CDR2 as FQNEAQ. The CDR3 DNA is TGTGCCAGCAGCTTAGTCGCGATGGCCCAGAATTTT. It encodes CASSLVAMAQNF.

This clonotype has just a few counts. This CDR3 is CASSRDRRPEQYF. CDR3 nucleotide sequence: TGCGCCAGCAGCCGGGACAGACGCCCCGAGCAGTACTTC. V and J are TRBV5-1 and TRBJ2-7, with TRBD1 identical over 7 bases. V dropped 4 bases and J dropped 6; count of bases not matched to a gene: 7. There are 13 residues in the CDR3. The germline gives CDR1 SGHRS, CDR2 YFSETQ.

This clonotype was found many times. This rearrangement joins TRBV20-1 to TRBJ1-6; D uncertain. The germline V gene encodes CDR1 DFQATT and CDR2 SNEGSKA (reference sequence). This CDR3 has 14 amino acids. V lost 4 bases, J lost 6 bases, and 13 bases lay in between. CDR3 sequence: CSANSRGPNSPLHF. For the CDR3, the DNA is TGCAGTGCTAATTCCCGAGGACCTAATTCACCCCTCCACTTT.

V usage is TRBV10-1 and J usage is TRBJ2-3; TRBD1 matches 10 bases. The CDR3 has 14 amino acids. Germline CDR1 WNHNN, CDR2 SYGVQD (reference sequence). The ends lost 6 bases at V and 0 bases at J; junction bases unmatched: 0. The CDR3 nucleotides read TGCGCCAGCAGGGGACAGGGGAGCACAGATACGCAGTATTTT. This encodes CASRGQGSTDTQYF.

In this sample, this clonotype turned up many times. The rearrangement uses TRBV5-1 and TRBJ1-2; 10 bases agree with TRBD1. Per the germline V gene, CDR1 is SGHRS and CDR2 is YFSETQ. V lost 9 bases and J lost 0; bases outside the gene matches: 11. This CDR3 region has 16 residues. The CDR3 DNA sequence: TGCGCCACCGGAGCGGGACAGGGGCCGACTAACTATGGCTACACCTTC. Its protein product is CATGAGQGPTNYGYTF.